This T cell receptor (beta chain) emerged from a study of blood T cell repertoires in COVID-19. Study context: Researchers got acute and convalescent COVID-19 samples from the United States, Italy and Spain. In each case, the material was cDNA or gDNA derived from T cells, B-cell-depleted T cells, or PBMCs.

The V and J ends lost 5 bases and 6 bases, in that order; junction bases with no gene match: 8. Germline V lookup: CDR1 MNHEY, CDR2 SMNVEV (reference sequence). The CDR3 loop spans 15 amino acids. Under the authors' procedure: Reference gene primer amplification yielded estimated nucleated cell counts. Sequenced by immunoSEQ multiplex PCR; TCRdb stores in-frame clones only, minus some. The D gene and trimming were derived from the DNA, and the V and J assignments and clone size from that table. The sample carries approximately 360,000 clones, around 92% recorded once. In its sample, this clone was seen a few times.

The TCR sequence derives from a middle-aged man with acute or convalescent COVID-19. The sample consisted of peripheral blood. The chain recombines TRBV27 with TRBJ2-1, with 9 bases that match TRBD1. DNA of the CDR3: TGTGCCAGCAGTCCGGGGGACAGGGTTCTCAATGAGCAGTTCTTC. Its translation: CASSPGDRVLNEQFF.